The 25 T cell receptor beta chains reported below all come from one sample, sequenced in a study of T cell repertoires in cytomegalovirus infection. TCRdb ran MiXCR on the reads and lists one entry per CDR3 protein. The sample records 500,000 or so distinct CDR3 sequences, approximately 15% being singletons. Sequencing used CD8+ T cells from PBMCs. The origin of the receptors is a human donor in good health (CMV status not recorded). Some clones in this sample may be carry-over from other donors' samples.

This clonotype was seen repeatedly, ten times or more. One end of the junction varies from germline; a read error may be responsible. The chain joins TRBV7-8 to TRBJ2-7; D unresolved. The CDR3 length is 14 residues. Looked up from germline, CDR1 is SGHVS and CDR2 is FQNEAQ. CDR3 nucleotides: TGTGCCAGCAGTTTAGACGGCCGACGTAACGAGCAGTACTTC. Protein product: CASSLDGRRNEQYF.

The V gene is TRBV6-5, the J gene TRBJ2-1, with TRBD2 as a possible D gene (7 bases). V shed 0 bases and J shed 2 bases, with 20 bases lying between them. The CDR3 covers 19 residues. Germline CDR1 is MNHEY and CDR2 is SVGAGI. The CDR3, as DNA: TGTGCCAGCAGTTACTCCCCAATGGGGGGGGCTAGAACCTACAATGAGCAGTTCTTC. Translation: CASSYSPMGGARTYNEQFF.

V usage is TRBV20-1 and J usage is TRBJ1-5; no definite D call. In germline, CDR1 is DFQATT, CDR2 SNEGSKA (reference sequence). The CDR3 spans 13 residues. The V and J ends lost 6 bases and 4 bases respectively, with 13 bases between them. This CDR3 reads CSADVGFNQPQHF. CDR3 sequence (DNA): TGCAGTGCCGATGTCGGTTTTAATCAGCCCCAGCATTTT.

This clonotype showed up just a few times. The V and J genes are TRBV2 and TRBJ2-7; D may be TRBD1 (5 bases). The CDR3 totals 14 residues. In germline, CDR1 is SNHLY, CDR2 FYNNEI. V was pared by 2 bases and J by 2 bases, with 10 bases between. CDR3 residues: CASSENDRAYEQYF. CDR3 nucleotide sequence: TGTGCCAGCAGTGAAAACGACAGAGCCTACGAGCAGTACTTC.

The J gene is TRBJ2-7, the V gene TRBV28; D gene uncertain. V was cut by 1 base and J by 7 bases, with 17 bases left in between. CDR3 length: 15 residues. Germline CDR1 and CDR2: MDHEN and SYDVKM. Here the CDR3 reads CASSLLTTDLGEQYF. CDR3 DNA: TGTGCCAGCAGTTTATTGACGACGGACCTGGGAGAGCAGTACTTC. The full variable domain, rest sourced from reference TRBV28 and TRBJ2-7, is DVKVTQSSRYLVKRTGEKVFLECVQDMDHENMFWYRQDPGLGLRLIYFSYDVKMKEKGDIPEGYSVSREKKERFSLILESASTNQTSMYLCASSLLTTDLGEQYFGPGTRLTVT.

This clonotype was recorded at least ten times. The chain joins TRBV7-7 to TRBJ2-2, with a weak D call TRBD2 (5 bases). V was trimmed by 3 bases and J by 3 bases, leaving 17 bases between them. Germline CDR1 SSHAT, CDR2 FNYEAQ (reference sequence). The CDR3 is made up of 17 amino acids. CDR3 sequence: CASSFRLHKGDTGELFF. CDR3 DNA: TGTGCCAGCAGCTTCCGCTTACACAAGGGAGACACCGGGGAGCTGTTTTTT.

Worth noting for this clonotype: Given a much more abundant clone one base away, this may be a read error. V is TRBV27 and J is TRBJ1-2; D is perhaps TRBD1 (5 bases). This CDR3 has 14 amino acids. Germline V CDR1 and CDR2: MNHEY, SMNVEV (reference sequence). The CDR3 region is CASSLGVGDYGYSF. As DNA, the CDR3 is TGTGCCAGCAGTTTGGGGGTGGGGGACTATGGCTACAGCTTC.

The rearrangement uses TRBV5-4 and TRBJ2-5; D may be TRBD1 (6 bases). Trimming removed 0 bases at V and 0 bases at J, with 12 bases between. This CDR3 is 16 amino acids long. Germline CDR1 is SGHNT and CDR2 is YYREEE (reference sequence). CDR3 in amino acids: CASSLAGTGHQETQYF. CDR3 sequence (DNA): TGTGCCAGCAGCTTGGCCGGTACAGGGCACCAAGAGACCCAGTACTTC.

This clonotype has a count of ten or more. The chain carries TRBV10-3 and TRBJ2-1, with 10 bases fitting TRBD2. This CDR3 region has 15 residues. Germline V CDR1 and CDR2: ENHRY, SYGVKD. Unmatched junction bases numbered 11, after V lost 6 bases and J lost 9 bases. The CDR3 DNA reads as TGTGCCATCAGGGATCAGCGGGAGGGCCCCGGTGAGCAGTTCTTC. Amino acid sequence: CAIRDQREGPGEQFF.

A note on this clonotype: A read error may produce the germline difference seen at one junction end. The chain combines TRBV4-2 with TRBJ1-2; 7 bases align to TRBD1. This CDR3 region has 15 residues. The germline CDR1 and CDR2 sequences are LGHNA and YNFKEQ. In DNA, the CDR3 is TGTGCTAGCAGCCCAGTCACAGGGGAGGGCTATGGCTACACCTTC. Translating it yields CASSPVTGEGYGYTF.

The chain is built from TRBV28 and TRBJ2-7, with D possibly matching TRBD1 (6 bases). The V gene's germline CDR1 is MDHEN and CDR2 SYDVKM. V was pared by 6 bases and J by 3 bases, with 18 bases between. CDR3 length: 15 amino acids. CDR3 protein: CASSPWSDSHYEQYF. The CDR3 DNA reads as TGTGCCAGCAGCCCATGGTCGGACAGTCACTACGAGCAGTACTTC.

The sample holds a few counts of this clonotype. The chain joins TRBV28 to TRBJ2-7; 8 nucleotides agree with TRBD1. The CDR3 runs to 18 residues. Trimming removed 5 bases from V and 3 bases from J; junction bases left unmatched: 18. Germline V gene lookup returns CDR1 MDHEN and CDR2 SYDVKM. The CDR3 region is CASSLNYIPGTGHYEQYF. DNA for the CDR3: TGTGCCAGCAGTCTCAATTACATCCCCGGGACAGGACACTACGAGCAGTACTTC.

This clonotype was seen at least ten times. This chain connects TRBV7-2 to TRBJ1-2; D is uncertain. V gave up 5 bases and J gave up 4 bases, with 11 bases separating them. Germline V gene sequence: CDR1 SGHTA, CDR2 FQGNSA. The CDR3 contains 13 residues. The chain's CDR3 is CASSLDPFYGYTF. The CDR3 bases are TGTGCCAGCAGCCTTGATCCTTTCTATGGCTACACCTTC.

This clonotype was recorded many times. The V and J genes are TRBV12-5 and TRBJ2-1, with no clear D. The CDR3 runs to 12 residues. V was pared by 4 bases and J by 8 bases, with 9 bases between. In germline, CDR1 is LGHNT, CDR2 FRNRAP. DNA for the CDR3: TGTGCTAGTGGTTCTAGTCTGGATGAGCAGTTCTTC. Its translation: CASGSSLDEQFF.

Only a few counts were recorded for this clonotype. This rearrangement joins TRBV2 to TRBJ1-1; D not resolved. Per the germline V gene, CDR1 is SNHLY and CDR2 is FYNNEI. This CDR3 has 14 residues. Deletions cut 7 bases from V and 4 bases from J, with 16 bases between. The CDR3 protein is CASTQGRGGTEAFF. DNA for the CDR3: TGTGCCAGCACCCAAGGTCGAGGCGGCACTGAAGCTTTCTTT.

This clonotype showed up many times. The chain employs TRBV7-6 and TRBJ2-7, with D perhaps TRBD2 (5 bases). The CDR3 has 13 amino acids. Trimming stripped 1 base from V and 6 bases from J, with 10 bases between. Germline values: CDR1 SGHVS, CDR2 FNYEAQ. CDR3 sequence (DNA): TGTGCCAGCAGCTTAGTTTTAGGAGGCGAGCAGTACTTC. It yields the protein CASSLVLGGEQYF.

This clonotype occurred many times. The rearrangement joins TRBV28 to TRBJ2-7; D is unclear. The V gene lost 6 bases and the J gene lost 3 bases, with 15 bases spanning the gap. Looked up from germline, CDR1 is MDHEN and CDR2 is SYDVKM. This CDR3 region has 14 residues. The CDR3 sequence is CASSPTSVGYEQYF. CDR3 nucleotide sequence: TGTGCCAGCAGCCCAACCTCAGTTGGCTACGAGCAGTACTTC. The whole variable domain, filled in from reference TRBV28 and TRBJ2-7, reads DVKVTQSSRYLVKRTGEKVFLECVQDMDHENMFWYRQDPGLGLRLIYFSYDVKMKEKGDIPEGYSVSREKKERFSLILESASTNQTSMYLCASSPTSVGYEQYFGPGTRLTVT.

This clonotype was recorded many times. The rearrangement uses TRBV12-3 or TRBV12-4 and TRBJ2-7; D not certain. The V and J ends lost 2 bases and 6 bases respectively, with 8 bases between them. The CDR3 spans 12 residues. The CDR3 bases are TGTGCCAGCAGTTTATTGCGTCGCGAGCAGTACTTC. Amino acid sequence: CASSLLRREQYF.

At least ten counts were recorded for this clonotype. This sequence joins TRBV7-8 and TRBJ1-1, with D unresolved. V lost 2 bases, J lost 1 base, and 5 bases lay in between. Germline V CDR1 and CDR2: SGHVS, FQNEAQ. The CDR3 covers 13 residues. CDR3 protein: CASSLRRNTEAFF. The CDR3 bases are TGTGCCAGCAGCTTACGGAGGAACACTGAAGCTTTCTTT.

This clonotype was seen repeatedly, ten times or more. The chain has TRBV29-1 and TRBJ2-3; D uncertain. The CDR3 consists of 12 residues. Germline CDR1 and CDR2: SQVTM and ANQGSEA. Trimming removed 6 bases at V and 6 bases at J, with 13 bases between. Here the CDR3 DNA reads TGCAGCGTACCCCTTCCTGCGGATACGCAGTATTTT. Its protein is CSVPLPADTQYF.

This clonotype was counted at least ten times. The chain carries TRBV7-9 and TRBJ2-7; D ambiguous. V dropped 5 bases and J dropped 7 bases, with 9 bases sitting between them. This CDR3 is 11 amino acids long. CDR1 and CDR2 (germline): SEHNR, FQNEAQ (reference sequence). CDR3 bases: TGTGCCAGCAGCCTCCGTTGGGAGCAGTACTTC. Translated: CASSLRWEQYF. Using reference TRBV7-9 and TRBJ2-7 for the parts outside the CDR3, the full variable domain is DTGVSQNPRHKITKRGQNVTFRCDPISEHNRLYWYRQTLGQGPEFLTYFQNEAQLEKSRLLSDRFSAERPKGSFSTLEIQRTEQGDSAMYLCASSLRWEQYFGPGTRLTVT.

The CDR3 loop reads CASSPPGVSVNTEAFF. CDR3 sequence (DNA): TGTGCCAGCAGCCCGCCGGGGGTGTCAGTGAACACTGAAGCTTTCTTT. The V call is TRBV6-5, the J call TRBJ1-1; a possible D gene is TRBD1 (5 bases). The germline V gene has CDR1 MNHEY and CDR2 SVGAGI. V dropped 6 bases and J dropped 0 bases, with 17 bases sitting between them. The length of the CDR3 is 16 residues.

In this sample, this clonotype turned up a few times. CDR3 residues: CASSSGTGRVNEQFF. The CDR3 nucleotides are TGCGCCAGCTCCTCCGGGACAGGGAGAGTCAATGAGCAGTTCTTC. This chain links TRBV5-1 with TRBJ2-1; TRBD1 matches 9 bases. Germline V CDR1 and CDR2: SGHRS, YFSETQ. The CDR3 runs to 15 residues. V was clipped by 7 bases and J by 6 bases; unmatched bases: 11.

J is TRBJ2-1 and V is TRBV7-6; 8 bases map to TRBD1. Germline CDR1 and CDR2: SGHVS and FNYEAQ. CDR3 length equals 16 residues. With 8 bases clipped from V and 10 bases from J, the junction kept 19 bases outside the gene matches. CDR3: CASLDLDRDQLGEQFF. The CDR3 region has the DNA TGTGCCAGCCTAGACTTGGACAGGGACCAACTTGGGGAGCAGTTCTTC.

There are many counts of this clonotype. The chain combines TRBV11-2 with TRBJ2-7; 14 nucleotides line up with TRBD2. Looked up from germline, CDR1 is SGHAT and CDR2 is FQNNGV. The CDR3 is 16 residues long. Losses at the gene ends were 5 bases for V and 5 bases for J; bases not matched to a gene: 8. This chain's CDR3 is CASSLRTSGGIDEQYF. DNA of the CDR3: TGTGCCAGCAGCCTCCGGACTAGCGGGGGGATCGACGAGCAGTACTTC.